This T cell receptor beta chain was sequenced for a study of shared clonotypes between healthy human individuals. This CDR3 comprises 15 residues. CDR1 SGHNT and CDR2 YYREEE come from the germline V gene (reference sequence). V lost 0 bases and J lost 1, with 10 bases in between. Some clones are missing from TCRdb's copy, which holds only in-frame ones; the method was immunoSEQ multiplex PCR. This table holds around 1.4 million clones, approximately 98.5% found once. The count of this clone is one. The specimen was naive CD4+ T cells sorted from blood. As to subset: CD45RA+ positively selected. The chain recombines TRBV5-4 with TRBJ2-5; D is unresolved. The source is a man under 40 in good health. The CDR3 DNA reads TGTGCCAGCAGCTTGGGAATCATCGTCCAAGAGACCCAGTACTTC. It yields the protein CASSLGIIVQETQYF.